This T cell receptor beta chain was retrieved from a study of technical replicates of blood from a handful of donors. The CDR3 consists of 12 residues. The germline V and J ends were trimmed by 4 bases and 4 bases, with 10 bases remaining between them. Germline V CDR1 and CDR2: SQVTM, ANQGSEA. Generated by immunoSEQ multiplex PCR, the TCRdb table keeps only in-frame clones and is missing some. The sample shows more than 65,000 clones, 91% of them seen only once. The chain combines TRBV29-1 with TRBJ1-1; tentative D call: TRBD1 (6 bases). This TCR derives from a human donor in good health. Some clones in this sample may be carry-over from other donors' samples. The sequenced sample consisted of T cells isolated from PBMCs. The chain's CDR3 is CSVADSTTEAFF. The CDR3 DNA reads TGCAGCGTTGCGGACAGTACCACTGAAGCTTTCTTT.